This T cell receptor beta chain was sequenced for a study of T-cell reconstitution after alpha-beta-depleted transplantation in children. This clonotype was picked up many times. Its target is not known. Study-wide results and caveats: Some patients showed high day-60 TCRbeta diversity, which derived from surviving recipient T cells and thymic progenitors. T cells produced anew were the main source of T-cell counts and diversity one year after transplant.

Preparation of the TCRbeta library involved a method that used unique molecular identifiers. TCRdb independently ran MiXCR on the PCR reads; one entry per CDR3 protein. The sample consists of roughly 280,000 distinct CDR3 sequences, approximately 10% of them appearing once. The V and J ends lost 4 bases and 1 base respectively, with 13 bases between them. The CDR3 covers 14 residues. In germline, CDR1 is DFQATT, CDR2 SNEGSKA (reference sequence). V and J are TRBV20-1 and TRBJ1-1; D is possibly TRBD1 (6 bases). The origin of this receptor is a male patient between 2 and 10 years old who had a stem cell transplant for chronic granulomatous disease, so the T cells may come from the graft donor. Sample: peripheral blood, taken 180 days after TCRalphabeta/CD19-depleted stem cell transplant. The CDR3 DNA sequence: TGCAGTGCTACCACAGGGAGACGGAACACTGAAGCTTTCTTT. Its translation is CSATTGRRNTEAFF.